Sequencing of this T cell receptor (beta chain) was carried out in a study of post-analysis software for immune sequencing data (dated by TCRdb to about 2015). About the investigation overall: Disease courses on record covered relapsing-remitting, secondary progressive and progressive-relapsing multiple sclerosis, though some patients had no subtype annotation. A subset of samples was prepared in parallel using single-end sample barcoding, then pooled and co-amplified after Illumina adapter ligation. Patient repertoires were compared against roughly 12 previously published healthy control repertoires from donors aged about 6 to 25 years.

With regard to this clonotype: Its antigen is currently not known. Base qualities are not recorded, but no much larger clone differs from it by a single base.

To demonstrate the VDJtools post-analysis software, TCR beta repertoires were profiled from the peripheral blood of more than ten young patients with multiple sclerosis. The multiple sclerosis patients were children and adolescents between roughly 6 and 16 years of age. The library was built by means of PCR. TCRdb shows the sequencer as Illumina HiSeq 2500. To reduce PCR and sequencing biases, unique molecular identifiers were built into the TCR beta cDNA libraries. Approximately 500,000 cDNA molecules were obtained per 1 to 10 million input T cells, so each molecule approximated one T cell. Patient libraries were prepared and sequenced with the same protocol used for the earlier healthy control dataset. Samples belonging to the same batch were prepared together, multiplexed and sequenced on a shared HiSeq lane. As for how the authors treated the data: MIGEC was used to process the raw barcoded reads, and molecular identifier groups with only a single read were discarded before consensus assembly and CDR3 extraction. Clonotype tables were post-analysed with VDJtools, and diversity was normalized by down-sampling all datasets to the smallest sample size. To correct batch-related cross-sample contamination, repertoire overlap clustering matched CDR3 amino acid sequences but not nucleotide sequences. TCRdb took the public reads, trimmed them with fastp at Q25, ran MiXCR for clone calling and kept in-frame beta chains. CDR3 protein sequences are deduplicated, and each keeps its most common genes and DNA. The V and J calls and clone size are TCRdb's, not the authors'. The sample yields around 770,000 distinct CDR3 sequences; about half were counted once. 4.9% of the sample lies in the top ten.

V is shortened by 0 bases, J by 0 bases, and the region joining them spans 13 bases. According to the germline V gene, CDR1 reads SGHDT and CDR2 reads YYEEEE. Spanning cysteine to phenylalanine, the CDR3 consists of 18 amino acids. CDR3 DNA is the only sequence kept; it has 54 bases, read in frame from the first base. The paper's findings and limits, for the study overall: Significantly lower normalized Chao1 diversity was found in multiple sclerosis patients than in controls, suggesting substantial peripheral T-cell clonal expansion. Direct clustering with F measure showed strong co-clustering of samples prepared in the same batch, prompting a batch-effect correction. Four or five TRBV segments, including TRBV5-6, TRBV5-1 and TRBV20-1, were significantly more frequent in patients than controls. The multiple sclerosis patient group was slightly younger than the control group.

The receptor was isolated from a girl aged 10-17 years with multiple sclerosis. The receptor chain draws on TRBV5-6 and TRBJ2-6; the best D guess is TRBD1, with 5 bases matching. Sequencing was performed on blood. The CDR3 region: CASSLEPTVGSGANVLTF. In nucleotide form, the sequence is TGTGCCAGCAGCTTGGAACCGACAGTCGGCTCTGGGGCCAACGTCCTGACTTTC.